This TCR beta chain emerged from a study of T cells in tumors after PD-1 blockade. Study-level information: Prior checkpoint blockade, systemic immunosuppressant use, or anti-cancer therapy within 4 weeks excluded patients. Peripheral blood samples averaged 36,536 unique clonotypes and roughly 110,000 templates.

The protocol was immunoSEQ multiplex PCR, while the TCRdb copy is restricted to in-frame clones and leaves out a portion. The data hold roughly 60,000 clones, with around four fifths observed a single time. V was pared by 0 bases and J by 5 bases, with 7 bases between. Germline V lookup: CDR1 WSHSY, CDR2 SAAADI. This CDR3 comprises 13 residues. This clone was seen only once. The chain recombines TRBV10-2 with TRBJ1-2; D is unclear. The source material was PBMCs, sampled before anti-PD-1 treatment. The clonotype comes from a human donor with basal cell carcinoma. The CDR3 DNA reads TGCGCCAGCAGTGAGTCTGGACCTTATGGCTACACCTTC. As protein: CASSESGPYGYTF.